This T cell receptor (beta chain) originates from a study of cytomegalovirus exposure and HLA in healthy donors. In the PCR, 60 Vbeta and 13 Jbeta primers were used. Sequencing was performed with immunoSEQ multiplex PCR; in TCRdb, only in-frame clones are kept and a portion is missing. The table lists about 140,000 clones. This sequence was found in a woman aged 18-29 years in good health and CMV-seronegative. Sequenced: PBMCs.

DNA of the CDR3: TGTGCCAGCAGCTCGGCCAAGGTCGGGGGAGAGACCCAGTACTTC. It encodes CASSSAKVGGETQYF. The J gene is TRBJ2-5, the V gene TRBV5-6; possibly TRBD2 for D (6 bases). V was cut by 3 bases and J by 4 bases, with 16 bases left in between. The CDR3 extends over 15 amino acids. Per germline, CDR1 SGHDT and CDR2 YYEEEE.